The sequence of this TCR beta chain was determined in a study of T-cell memory formation after mild COVID-19 (dated by TCRdb to the early 2020s). Background on the whole study: Most TCR sequence clusters were specific to one of the two donors. T-cell clones expanding and contracting after mild COVID-19 in two donors were tracked by longitudinal TCRalpha and TCRbeta repertoire sequencing. The cohort was made up of two young adult volunteers, one female and one male, who were previously healthy. Overall study outcomes, separate from this receptor: The second-wave clones that peaked on day 37 were not confirmed to be SARS-CoV-2 specific. The study covered only two mild cases, and larger cohorts including severe cases with pre-infection samples were considered necessary. Contracting CD4+ clones turned up mainly in the CM and EM memory subsets, whereas EMRA was where CD8+ clones were enriched. Clones that contracted from day 15 to 85 showed balanced CD4/CD8 phenotypes, whereas a second wave of clones that expanded from day 15 to 37 leaned towards CD4+. The detection of some responding clones in pre-infection memory suggests that pre-existing cross-reactive memory T cells joined the SARS-CoV-2 response.

The reads were generated on an Illumina NovaSeq 6000. TCRalpha and TCRbeta cDNA libraries were built by 5'RACE with constant-segment primers, adding sample barcodes and unique molecular identifiers. RNA was extracted from every sample with Trizol reagent. The libraries were amplified in two PCR steps, and the second step added a second sample barcode and Illumina TruSeq adapters. The libraries were sequenced on an Illumina NovaSeq using 2 x 150 bp paired-end reads. On the authors' methods: Reads were demultiplexed and collapsed into UMI-guided consensus sequences with migec v1.2.7. Using mixcr v2.1.11, UMI consensuses were aligned to TRA and TRB V and J templates and then assembled into clonotypes. A clonotype was counted as expanded or contracted only when both edgeR and NoisET called the clonotype significant, with the noise models trained on biological replicates. For edgeR calls, the thresholds were a false discovery rate-adjusted p below 0.01 and a log2 fold-change of 1. PCA with hierarchical clustering of max-normalized trajectories of the 1000 most abundant clonotypes was used as exploratory dynamics analysis. Each responding clone was given a CD4 or CD8 phenotype based on the CD4+ and CD8+ repertoires, which had been sequenced separately. TCRdb trimmed public reads at Q25 via fastp, called clones via MiXCR and kept in-frame beta chains. All rows with the same CDR3 protein become a single entry with the most common DNA and genes. The V and J calls were determined by TCRdb, not by the authors. In all, the sample holds approximately 350,000 distinct CDR3 sequences, and roughly an eighth of those were seen once. Clones ranked in the top ten supply roughly a fifth of the sample.

Ficoll-Paque density gradient centrifugation was used to isolate PBMCs. The germline V gene yields MNHEY for CDR1 and SVGAGI for CDR2. Clipping removes 6 bases from V and 6 bases from J, with 10 as the unmatched junction base count. CDR3 length: 14 amino acids, cysteine to phenylalanine. Solely the CDR3 DNA is kept, with 42 bases framed from the first base. Remarks on this clonotype: Its antigen specificity is not known. There are no base qualities to consult, and no much larger clone falls within one base.

Sample: PBMCs or a T cell subset sorted from them (not recorded which). The TCR sequence derives from a young man who had mild COVID-19 (a few samples of this study predate the infection). The sample titles of this study are shuffled in the database, so cell type and time point are left out; the donor was told from shared clones. This chain is built from TRBV6-5 and TRBJ1-1, and 7 junctional nucleotides match TRBD1. The nucleotides read TGTGCCAGCAGCCCGAATCCGGGACAGCCTGAAGCTTTCTTT. This gives the protein CASSPNPGQPEAFF.